Included here is one T cell receptor beta chain sequence, with context. What it binds is not known. The data originate from a study of T cells in localized non-small cell lung cancer. Regarding the study as a whole: Among the tissues sampled, uninvolved adjacent lung had the highest T cell clonality, above tumor. Patients showing higher blood T cell density tended to see longer overall survival.

Assay used: immunoSEQ multiplex PCR; TCRdb lists only in-frame clones, some missing. In the table there are 7,500 to 9,000 clones, about 87% of which are singletons. The CDR3 loop spans 15 amino acids. The V gene's germline CDR1 is SGDLS and CDR2 YYNGEE. V lost 0 bases and J lost 1, with 11 bases in between. The sequencing here drew on peripheral blood, taken before any cancer treatment. This sequence was found in a male donor aged 60 or over with stage III lung adenocarcinoma. The chain carries TRBV9 and TRBJ2-7; possible D gene TRBD1, 5 bases. CDR3 residues: CASSVGGQGSYEQYF. CDR3 DNA: TGTGCCAGCAGCGTAGGGGGTCAGGGTTCCTACGAGCAGTACTTC.